These 31 T cell receptor beta chains originate from one sample sequenced in a study of PD-L1 blockade in urothelial cancer. Time point: pretreatment peripheral blood. Data came from immunoSEQ multiplex PCR; TCRdb stores just in-frame clones and leaves some out. Of around 130,000 clones listed, about 81% are singletons. Sequencing used PBMCs, obtained around atezolizumab (anti-PD-L1) treatment. Receptor source: a middle-aged man with urothelial cancer.

This clone was counted once. This sequence joins TRBV28 and TRBJ1-2; 9 bases are a match to TRBD1. The V segment lost 3 bases and the J segment 7 bases; nucleotides outside the gene matches: 9. CDR1 is MDHEN and CDR2 is SYDVKM in the germline V gene. This CDR3 has 15 amino acids. The CDR3, as DNA: TGTGCCAGCAGTTTGACCGGGACAGGGCACCCTGGCTACACCTTC. Encoded protein: CASSLTGTGHPGYTF.

The J gene is TRBJ2-5, the V gene TRBV11-1; 12 bases are a match to TRBD2. The CDR3 is 16 amino acids. Germline V lookup: CDR1 SGHAT, CDR2 FQDESV (reference sequence). The ends lost 5 bases at V and 4 bases at J; junction bases unmatched: 8. The CDR3 nucleotides read TGTGCCAGCAGCACACCGCTAGCGGGAGGGGTAGAGACCCAGTACTTC. As protein: CASSTPLAGGVETQYF.

V usage is TRBV7-2 and J usage is TRBJ1-1; 7 nucleotides match TRBD1. The CDR3 totals 13 residues. Germline CDR1 and CDR2: SGHTA and FQGNSA. V lost 1 base and J lost 8; bases outside the gene matches: 4. The CDR3, as DNA: TGTGCCAGCAGCTTAGTAATGACAGGGGAAGCTTTCTTT. This codes for CASSLVMTGEAFF.

The chain combines TRBV9 with TRBJ2-7; 8 bases map to TRBD1. CDR1 and CDR2 from the germline V gene are SGDLS and YYNGEE. Germline trimming cut 4 bases from V and 0 bases from J; bases unmatched to any gene: 6. The CDR3 length is 15 residues. The CDR3 DNA reads TGTGCCAGCAGCCCGGGGGACAGGAGCTCCTACGAGCAGTACTTC. Its protein product is CASSPGDRSSYEQYF.

The V gene is TRBV5-4, the J gene TRBJ2-1; 7 bases align to TRBD2. CDR1 is SGHNT, CDR2 YYREEE, per germline (reference sequence). CDR3 length: 15 residues. V was pared by 0 bases and J by 5 bases, with 5 bases of the junction left unmatched. CDR3 nucleotide sequence: TGTGCCAGCAGCTTGGTGGCTAGCGGTAACAATGAGCAGTTCTTC. This translates into CASSLVASGNNEQFF.

The rearrangement uses TRBV28 and TRBJ1-4; D not resolved. The V gene lost 2 bases and the J gene lost 0 bases, with 13 bases spanning the gap. Germline-derived CDR1 and CDR2 are MDHEN and SYDVKM. The CDR3 covers 17 residues. In DNA form, the CDR3 reads TGTGCCAGCAGTTTAGTTCTCACGGGGTCAACTAATGAAAAACTGTTTTTT. Its translation: CASSLVLTGSTNEKLFF.

The V and J genes are TRBV19 and TRBJ2-5, with 9 bases matching TRBD2. This CDR3 has 15 residues. Germline CDR1 is LNHDA and CDR2 is SQIVND (reference sequence). V shed 6 bases, J shed 1 base, and the junction held 6 bases outside the gene matches. The CDR3, as DNA: TGTGCCAGTAGCCTACTAGCGGGTGGCCAAGAGACCCAGTACTTC. This codes for CASSLLAGGQETQYF.

The chain employs TRBV9 and TRBJ1-6; no reliable D call. Germline assignment: CDR1 SGDLS and CDR2 YYNGEE. The CDR3 has 18 residues. V was cut by 4 bases and J by 0 bases, with 17 bases left in between. The CDR3 nucleotides read TGTGCCAGCAGCTCCGGACTTTCCGGATCCTCCTATAATTCACCCCTCCACTTT. This gives the protein CASSSGLSGSSYNSPLHF.

This chain's CDR3 is CASSTGGSDEQFF. In nucleotides, the CDR3 is TGTGCCAGCAGTACTGGAGGGTCGGATGAGCAGTTCTTC. The chain has TRBV5-6 and TRBJ2-1; D is possibly TRBD2 (6 bases). CDR1 and CDR2 from the germline V gene are SGHDT and YYEEEE. Trimming removed 5 bases from V and 8 bases from J, with 14 bases in between. The CDR3 has 13 amino acids.

The J gene is TRBJ1-5, the V gene TRBV25-1; TRBD1 is a possible D gene (5 bases). V was clipped by 6 bases and J by 2 bases, with 11 bases between them. CDR1 MGHDK and CDR2 SYGVNS come from the germline V gene. The length of the CDR3 is 14 residues. CDR3 nucleotide sequence: TGTGCCAGCAGCCCCGGGGGGGGCAATCAGCCCCAGCATTTT. This translates into CASSPGGGNQPQHF.

The rearrangement links TRBV15 to TRBJ2-1; TRBD2 matches at 12 bases. Unmatched junction bases numbered 2, after V lost 9 bases and J lost 2 bases. Germline V gives CDR1 LNHNV, CDR2 YYDKDF (reference sequence). The CDR3 spans 14 residues. CDR3 amino acids: CATSSGRAYNEQFF. CDR3 nucleotide sequence: TGTGCCACTTCTAGCGGGAGGGCCTACAATGAGCAGTTCTTC.

The chain has TRBV29-1 and TRBJ1-5; TRBD1 is a possible D gene (5 bases). The CDR3 is 13 amino acids. The V end was cut by 5 bases, the J end by 6 bases, with 14 bases between. The V gene's germline CDR1 is SQVTM and CDR2 ANQGSEA. The CDR3 coding sequence is TGCAGCGTTCGGGGGGGACTCACTCAGCCCCAGCATTTT. As protein: CSVRGGLTQPQHF. Full variable domain (remainder filled in from reference TRBV29-1 and TRBJ1-5): SAVISQKPSRDICQRGTSLTIQCQVDSQVTMMFWYRQQPGQSLTLIATANQGSEATYESGFVIDKFPISRPNLTFSTLTVSNMSPEDSSIYLCSVRGGLTQPQHFGDGTRLSIL.

This clone showed up just a few times. The genes are TRBV15 and TRBJ2-1, with a weak D call TRBD1 (6 bases). CDR3 length: 14 amino acids. Per the germline V gene, CDR1 is LNHNV and CDR2 is YYDKDF (reference sequence). V dropped 3 bases and J dropped 9 bases, with 15 bases sitting between them. CDR3 region: CATSRRQDRSEQFF. As DNA, the CDR3 is TGTGCCACCAGCAGGAGACAGGATCGGAGTGAGCAGTTCTTC. Full variable domain (remainder filled in from reference TRBV15 and TRBJ2-1): DAMVIQNPRYQVTQFGKPVTLSCSQTLNHNVMYWYQQKSSQAPKLLFHYYDKDFNNEADTPDNFQSRRPNTSFCFLDIRSPGLGDTAMYLCATSRRQDRSEQFFGPGTRLTVL.

A word on this clone: The junction and the germline gene differ at one end; a read error may be behind it. The chain recombines TRBV7-7 with TRBJ2-5; 8 bases align to TRBD1. The CDR3 is made up of 16 amino acids. Germline-derived CDR1 and CDR2 are SSHAT and FNYEAQ (reference sequence). The CDR3 spells CASSLERPGGLETQYF. The CDR3 DNA is TGTGCTAGCAGCTTAGAAAGGCCAGGGGGCTTGGAGACCCAGTACTTC.

This clone was detected only a few times. The V and J genes are TRBV28 and TRBJ1-6; a possible D gene is TRBD1 (6 bases). The germline V gene encodes CDR1 MDHEN and CDR2 SYDVKM. The CDR3 is made up of 13 amino acids. Trimming stripped 5 bases from V and 9 bases from J, with 11 bases between. CDR3 DNA sequence: TGTGCCAGCAGTCCGGACAGACTTTCACCCCTCCACTTT. It is translated as CASSPDRLSPLHF.

This clone was detected once. The V call is TRBV6-1, the J call TRBJ2-1; the match to TRBD2 covers 12 bases. Germline CDR1 reads MNHNS; CDR2 reads SASEGT. The V gene end was trimmed by 8 bases and the J gene end by 6 bases; junction bases not matched to a gene: 8. The CDR3 has 15 residues. The CDR3 DNA sequence: TGTGCCAGCGGGACCCTAGCGGGAGGGCCCAATGAGCAGTTCTTC. This sequence encodes CASGTLAGGPNEQFF.

This chain links TRBV28 with TRBJ2-1; no firm D call. From germline, CDR1 is MDHEN and CDR2 SYDVKM. V lost 6 bases and J lost 3, with 9 bases in between. CDR3 size: 13 residues. The chain's CDR3 is CASRSPGYNEQFF. The CDR3, as DNA: TGTGCCAGCAGGTCACCGGGCTACAATGAGCAGTTCTTC.

The V call is TRBV9, the J call TRBJ2-1; 16 bases fit TRBD2. Germline V lookup: CDR1 SGDLS, CDR2 YYNGEE. The V gene end was trimmed by 4 bases and the J gene end by 9 bases; junction bases not matched to a gene: 4. The CDR3 has 15 residues. DNA of the CDR3: TGTGCCAGCAGCCCCGGGACTAGCGGGAGGGGTGAGCAGTTCTTC. It specifies CASSPGTSGRGEQFF.

The chain combines TRBV12-5 with TRBJ2-1; D is ambiguous. V gave up 2 bases and J gave up 8 bases, with 10 bases separating them. The germline CDR1 and CDR2 sequences are LGHNT and FRNRAP. The CDR3 loop spans 13 amino acids. The CDR3 DNA reads as TGTGCTAGTGGTTTGATGGTGGCGGATGAGCAGTTCTTC. Translation gives CASGLMVADEQFF.

The chain combines TRBV29-1 with TRBJ1-3; no reliable D call. Germline V gene data show CDR1 as SQVTM and CDR2 as ANQGSEA. CDR3 length: 13 amino acids. Trimming removed 5 bases from V and 1 base from J, with 9 bases in between. The CDR3 sequence: CSVMPGSGNTIYF. The CDR3 DNA sequence: TGCAGCGTTATGCCGGGTTCTGGAAACACCATATATTTT. Full variable domain (remainder filled in from reference TRBV29-1 and TRBJ1-3): SAVISQKPSRDICQRGTSLTIQCQVDSQVTMMFWYRQQPGQSLTLIATANQGSEATYESGFVIDKFPISRPNLTFSTLTVSNMSPEDSSIYLCSVMPGSGNTIYFGEGSWLTVV.

V usage is TRBV29-1 and J usage is TRBJ1-1, with D unresolved. V lost 6 bases to trimming and J lost 4 bases, with 12 bases between them. This CDR3 comprises 12 residues. Germline assignment: CDR1 SQVTM and CDR2 ANQGSEA. The CDR3 coding sequence is TGCAGCGTGGAGATCGTGGGCACTGAAGCTTTCTTT. It encodes CSVEIVGTEAFF.

This clone was seen a few times. The chain uses TRBV4-1 and TRBJ2-2; 10 nucleotides align to TRBD1. This CDR3 comprises 15 residues. CDR1 is MGHRA, CDR2 YSYEKL, per germline. V lost 5 bases, J lost 5 bases, and 5 bases stayed unmatched. The CDR3, as DNA: TGCGCCAGCAGCTTCCGGGACAGGGGAACCGGGGAGCTGTTTTTT. Encoded protein: CASSFRDRGTGELFF.

The chain carries TRBV14 and TRBJ2-4; TRBD1 matches at 7 bases. This CDR3 has 16 amino acids. V lost 1 base, J lost 0 bases, and 3 bases stayed unmatched. Germline V gene sequence: CDR1 SGHDN, CDR2 FVKESK. CDR3 amino acids: CASSQGQGLAKNIQYF. The CDR3 nucleotides are TGTGCCAGCAGCCAAGGACAGGGTTTAGCCAAAAACATTCAGTACTTC.

This clone was seen a few times. This sequence joins TRBV6-5 and TRBJ2-2; possibly TRBD2 for D (7 bases). The length of the CDR3 is 13 residues. Trimming removed 4 bases from V and 10 bases from J, with 13 bases in between. From germline, CDR1 is MNHEY and CDR2 SVGAGI. The chain's CDR3 is CASSFTGGLELFF. CDR3 nucleotides: TGTGCCAGCAGTTTTACCGGGGGGCTGGAGCTGTTTTTT.

CDR3 nucleotides: TGTGCCAGTAGTATAGGGGACAGGGTAGGGAATCAGCCCCAGCATTTT. As protein: CASSIGDRVGNQPQHF. This chain joins TRBV19 and TRBJ1-5, with TRBD1 matching 9 bases. The CDR3 runs 16 residues. Germline V gives CDR1 LNHDA, CDR2 SQIVND (reference sequence). The J segment lost 4 bases and the V segment lost 1 base, leaving 5 bases of the junction unmatched. The entire variable domain, with the rest obtained from reference TRBV19 and TRBJ1-5, is as follows: DGGITQSPKYLFRKEGQNVTLSCEQNLNHDAMYWYRQDPGQGLRLIYYSQIVNDFQKGDIAEGYSVSREKKESFPLTVTSAQKNPTAFYLCASSIGDRVGNQPQHFGDGTRLSIL.

The CDR3 bases are TGTGCCAGCACGGGGACTTCGGGATACAATTCACCCCTCCACTTT. Translation gives CASTGTSGYNSPLHF. This sequence joins TRBV2 and TRBJ1-6; tentatively, D is TRBD1 (5 bases). CDR1 and CDR2 (germline): SNHLY, FYNNEI. This CDR3 comprises 15 residues. Trimming shortened V by 7 bases and J by 7 bases, and 17 bases separated the two germline ends.

The chain is built from TRBV28 and TRBJ2-3; 8 bases fit TRBD2. The CDR3 consists of 15 residues. Germline V gene data show CDR1 as MDHEN and CDR2 as SYDVKM. Germline trimming cut 6 bases from V and 0 bases from J; bases unmatched to any gene: 5. This CDR3 is CASSSSGLSTDTQYF. CDR3 in DNA: TGTGCCAGCAGCTCTAGCGGGCTTAGCACAGATACGCAGTATTTT.

The rearrangement links TRBV28 to TRBJ2-4, with 7 bases matching TRBD1. CDR1 and CDR2 from the germline V gene are MDHEN and SYDVKM. This CDR3 has 13 residues. After removal of 3 bases from V and 8 bases from J, the junction contained 4 bases not matched to a gene. The CDR3 region is CASSLPGGHIQYF. The CDR3 region has the DNA TGTGCCAGCAGTTTGCCAGGGGGACACATTCAGTACTTC.

V usage is TRBV7-9 and J usage is TRBJ1-2; D may be TRBD1 (6 bases). CDR1 is SEHNR and CDR2 is FQNEAQ in the germline V gene (reference sequence). The V end was cut by 4 bases, the J end by 7 bases, with 16 bases between. The length of the CDR3 is 14 residues. As DNA, the CDR3 is TGTGCCAGCAGCTCACAGGGTCAAGAAGGTGGCTACACCTTC. Encoded protein: CASSSQGQEGGYTF.

The chain combines TRBV6-1 with TRBJ1-4; the D is unclear. Germline assignment: CDR1 MNHNS and CDR2 SASEGT. The CDR3 contains 15 residues. V was pared by 6 bases and J by 0 bases, with 11 bases between. Here the CDR3 DNA reads TGTGCCAGCAGCGTGAGGCCAGCAACTAATGAAAAACTGTTTTTT. Translation: CASSVRPATNEKLFF.

CDR3 bases: TGTGCCAGCAGCTTGAGAAATGACTATGGCTACACCTTC. Protein: CASSLRNDYGYTF. This chain joins TRBV7-3 and TRBJ1-2; D gene uncertain. CDR3 size: 13 residues. Trimming took off 3 bases at V and 3 bases at J, with 8 bases between the two ends. Germline V gives CDR1 SGHTA, CDR2 FQGTGA.